The clone carrying this TCR beta chain was seen once. Its matching antigen is unknown. This sample is drawn from a study of blood T cells in healthy people across ages. Findings and limits, study-wide: While age rose, TCR beta diversity per million T cells dropped in a roughly linear way.

For the second PCR, which ran for 7 to 11 cycles, a sample-barcoded 5' primer and a J-beta primer mix were used. TCRdb re-derived calls from the 5' RACE reads in MiXCR, one entry per CDR3 protein. Among about a million distinct CDR3 sequences listed, roughly 47% were seen once. The CDR3 sequence is 14 residues long. Germline V gene sequence: CDR1 DFQATT, CDR2 SNEGSKA (reference sequence). Every sample had a minimum of 6.5 million PBMCs isolated. The rearrangement uses TRBV20-1 and TRBJ2-5; D gene ambiguous. The better agreement between TRBJ2-7 and the DNA end casts doubt on the J call. Sequencing was carried out using blood. This TCR derives from an older woman in good health. The DNA for the CDR3 is TGCAGTGCTAGGCCCCTCGGCAGATCCCACGAGCAGTACTTC. Protein product: CSARPLGRSHEQYF.